A selection of T cell receptor beta chains follows, all from one sample in a study of T cell responses to AZD1222 COVID-19 vaccine. The protocol was immunoSEQ multiplex PCR, while the TCRdb copy is restricted to in-frame clones and leaves out a portion. The data hold 250,000 to 300,000 clones, with around 92% observed a single time. The sequencing here drew on peripheral blood, taken 28 days after the second AZD1222 dose. The source is an adult who received the AZD1222 COVID-19 vaccine. CDR3s include the opening cysteine and the closing phenylalanine or tryptophan. The D gene is left open where the match is weak. Some rows have no size entry. The others give once, few or many, or a class for an expanded clone.

j_gene,abundance,d_gene,v_gene,CDR3aa,CDR3nt
TRBJ1-1,NA,TRBD1,TRBV5-1,CASSLSPGQGFMNTEAFF,TGCGCCAGCAGCTTATCCCCGGGACAGGGTTTCATGAACACTGAAGCTTTCTTT
TRBJ2-2,NA,NA,TRBV5-5,CASSLRSGDTGELFF,TGTGCCAGCTCTTTGAGGTCCGGGGACACCGGGGAGCTGTTTTTT
TRBJ1-5,NA,TRBD1,TRBV10-3,CAISAGTGSNSNQPQHF,TGTGCCATCAGCGCCGGGACAGGGTCTAATAGCAATCAGCCCCAGCATTTT
TRBJ1-5,NA,NA,TRBV12-3/TRBV12-4,CASRSYGNQPQHF,TGTGCCTCCAGGAGTTATGGCAATCAGCCCCAGCATTTT
TRBJ2-1,NA,NA,TRBV29-1,CSVPEGAGDYNEQFF,TGCAGCGTCCCCGAGGGGGCGGGGGACTACAATGAGCAGTTCTTC
TRBJ1-5,NA,NA,TRBV5-6,CASSSRRGSSNQPQHF,TGTGCCAGCAGCTCAAGGAGGGGAAGTAGCAATCAGCCCCAGCATTTT
TRBJ2-7,NA,NA,TRBV11-2,CASSLDDSYEQYF,TGTGCCAGCAGCCTGGACGATTCCTACGAGCAGTACTTC
TRBJ1-4,NA,NA,TRBV6-2/TRBV6-3,CASSYSVINEKLFF,TGTGCCAGCAGTTACTCCGTGATTAATGAAAAACTGTTTTTT
TRBJ2-1,NA,TRBD2,TRBV4-1,CASSPHERGSYNEQFF,TGCGCCAGCAGCCCCCACGAGCGGGGCTCCTACAATGAGCAGTTCTTC
TRBJ1-2,NA,NA,TRBV2,CASSQGTRGYTF,TGTGCCAGCAGCCAAGGTACAAGAGGCTACACCTTC
TRBJ1-1,NA,NA,TRBV14,CASSQVGGETEAFF,TGTGCCAGCAGCCAAGTGGGGGGCGAAACTGAAGCTTTCTTT
TRBJ2-3,NA,NA,TRBV5-1,CASSLMGGTDTQYF,TGCGCCAGCAGCTTGATGGGTGGCACAGATACGCAGTATTTT
TRBJ2-2,NA,NA,TRBV21-1,CASSQGLATGELFF,TGTGCCAGCAGCCAAGGACTAGCAACCGGGGAGCTGTTTTTT
TRBJ1-2,NA,NA,TRBV7-3,CASSFEGNYGYTF,TGTGCCAGCAGTTTCGAGGGAAACTATGGCTACACCTTC
TRBJ2-2,NA,NA,TRBV28,CASGPNTGELFF,TGTGCCAGCGGACCGAACACCGGGGAGCTGTTTTTT
TRBJ2-3,NA,TRBD1,TRBV18,CASSPQGASTDTQYF,TGTGCCAGCTCACCCCAGGGGGCTAGCACAGATACGCAGTATTTT
TRBJ2-5,NA,NA,TRBV5-1,CASSLGQGQETQYF,TGCGCCAGCAGCTTGGGGCAGGGCCAAGAGACCCAGTACTTC
TRBJ1-1,NA,NA,TRBV6-5,CASSPPGLETEAFF,TGTGCCAGCAGTCCCCCTGGATTGGAAACTGAAGCTTTCTTT
TRBJ2-2,NA,NA,TRBV2,CASSESRGTGELFF,TGTGCCAGCAGTGAATCCCGTGGTACCGGGGAGCTGTTTTTT
TRBJ2-7,NA,TRBD2,TRBV6-5,CASSYSLAGIYEQYF,TGTGCCAGCAGTTACTCTCTAGCGGGGATTTACGAGCAGTACTTC
TRBJ1-5,NA,NA,TRBV2,CASSVRGNSNQPQHF,TGTGCCAGCAGTGTCCGCGGGAATAGCAATCAGCCCCAGCATTTT
TRBJ1-1,NA,NA,TRBV3-1/TRBV3-2,CASSPSGGMNTEAFF,TGTGCCAGCAGCCCATCGGGGGGTATGAACACTGAAGCTTTCTTT
TRBJ1-5,NA,NA,TRBV3-1/TRBV3-2,CASSQGAGYQPQHF,TGTGCCAGCAGCCAAGGGGCGGGTTACCAGCCCCAGCATTTT
TRBJ1-6,NA,NA,TRBV6-6,CASSYSGGEGSPLHF,TGTGCCAGCAGTTACTCCGGCGGGGAAGGATCACCCCTCCACTTT
TRBJ1-3,NA,NA,TRBV28,CASSLGVRGSGNTIYF,TGTGCCAGCAGTCTAGGGGTCCGGGGGTCTGGAAACACCATATATTTT
TRBJ1-2,NA,NA,TRBV10-3,CAISLGGPNYGYTF,TGTGCCATCAGTCTTGGGGGACCTAACTATGGCTACACCTTC
TRBJ1-1,NA,NA,TRBV15,CATSSEGEIMNTEAFF,TGTGCCACCAGCAGCGAGGGGGAGATTATGAACACTGAAGCTTTCTTT
TRBJ2-6,NA,NA,TRBV30,CAWSLPSGANVLTF,TGTGCCTGGAGTCTACCCTCTGGGGCCAACGTCCTGACTTTC
TRBJ1-1,NA,NA,TRBV5-1,CASSTDGVAFF,TGCGCCAGCAGCACGGACGGGGTGGCTTTCTTT
TRBJ2-1,NA,NA,TRBV7-9,CASSFQLGRGNEQFF,TGTGCCAGCAGCTTCCAGTTAGGACGAGGGAATGAGCAGTTCTTC
TRBJ1-4,NA,NA,TRBV28,CASSLSSRGTNEKLFF,TGTGCCAGCAGTTTATCCTCCAGGGGAACTAATGAAAAACTGTTTTTT
TRBJ1-3,NA,NA,TRBV19,CASRGGGGPGNTIYF,TGTGCCAGTAGGGGCGGCGGGGGCCCTGGAAACACCATATATTTT
TRBJ1-1,NA,NA,TRBV5-8,CASSPWGNTEAFF,TGTGCCAGCAGCCCCTGGGGGAACACTGAAGCTTTCTTT
TRBJ2-3,NA,NA,TRBV7-2,CASSLLGLSRGAQYF,TGTGCCAGCAGCTTACTCGGCCTCTCGAGGGGGGCGCAGTATTTT
TRBJ1-3,NA,NA,TRBV2,CASSGGNTIYF,TGTGCCAGCTCGGGGGGAAACACCATATATTTT
TRBJ1-5,NA,NA,TRBV10-3,CAISESRHTGRQHF,TGTGCCATCAGTGAGTCGAGACACACGGGGCGCCAGCATTTT
TRBJ2-1,NA,NA,TRBV6-5,CASSYSWGHYNEQFF,TGTGCCAGCAGTTATTCGTGGGGGCACTACAATGAGCAGTTCTTC
TRBJ2-5,NA,TRBD1,TRBV3-1/TRBV3-2,CASSSPGQGQETQYF,TGTGCCAGCAGCAGCCCGGGACAGGGGCAAGAGACCCAGTACTTC
TRBJ2-7,NA,NA,TRBV28,CASSFPTGGWEQYF,TGTGCCAGCAGTTTCCCGACAGGAGGGTGGGAGCAGTACTTC
TRBJ1-2,NA,NA,TRBV5-1,CASSLGGVGELNYGYTF,TGCGCCAGCAGCTTGGGAGGTGTCGGGGAGTTGAACTATGGCTACACCTTC
TRBJ2-5,NA,TRBD2,TRBV7-2,CASSFQAGETQYF,TGTGCCAGCAGCTTCCAAGCGGGGGAGACCCAGTACTTC
TRBJ1-2,NA,NA,TRBV2,CASNGPSTRTGGYTF,TGTGCCAGCAACGGCCCTTCGACTCGGACGGGTGGCTACACCTTC
TRBJ1-4,NA,TRBD1,TRBV5-1,CASSSGQSGEKLFF,TGCGCCAGCAGCTCGGGACAGAGTGGTGAAAAACTGTTTTTT
TRBJ2-7,NA,NA,TRBV7-8,CASSLQGGVDEQYF,TGTGCCAGCAGCTTACAGGGAGGCGTGGACGAGCAGTACTTC
TRBJ2-2,NA,NA,TRBV18,CASSPDGFNTGELFF,TGTGCCAGCTCACCGGACGGATTTAACACCGGGGAGCTGTTTTTT
TRBJ1-3,NA,NA,TRBV2,CASTRPGASGNTIYF,TGTGCCAGCACCCGACCGGGGGCCTCTGGAAACACCATATATTTT
TRBJ1-3,NA,NA,TRBV28,CASSLWPSSSGNTIYF,TGTGCCAGCAGTTTATGGCCCTCCTCCTCTGGAAACACCATATATTTT
TRBJ1-2,NA,NA,TRBV18,CASSPSQGRLGGYTF,TGTGCCAGCTCACCATCTCAGGGAAGGCTAGGAGGCTACACCTTC
TRBJ2-5,once,NA,TRBV24-1,CATSDPDGEETQYF,TGTGCCACCAGTGACCCGGACGGAGAAGAGACCCAGTACTTC
TRBJ1-1,NA,NA,TRBV27,CASSGGRRTEAFF,TGTGCCAGCAGTGGAGGACGCCGCACTGAAGCTTTCTTT
TRBJ2-6,many,NA,TRBV6-2/TRBV6-3,CASSYGGAFSGANVLTF,TGTGCCAGCAGTTACGGCGGGGCCTTCTCTGGGGCCAACGTCCTGACTTTC
TRBJ2-1,NA,TRBD2,TRBV6-5,CASSTSEYNEQFF,TGTGCCAGCAGTACTAGCGAGTACAATGAGCAGTTCTTC